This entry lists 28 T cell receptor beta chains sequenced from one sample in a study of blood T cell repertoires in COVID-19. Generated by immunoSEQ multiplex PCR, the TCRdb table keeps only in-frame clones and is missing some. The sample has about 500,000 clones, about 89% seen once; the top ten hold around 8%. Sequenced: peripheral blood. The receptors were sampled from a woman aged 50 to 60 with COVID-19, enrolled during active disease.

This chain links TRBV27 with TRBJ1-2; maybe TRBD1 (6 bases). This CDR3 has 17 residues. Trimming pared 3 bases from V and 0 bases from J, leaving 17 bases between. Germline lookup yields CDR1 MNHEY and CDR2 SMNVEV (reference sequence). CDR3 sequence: CASSLGSTGNTNYGYTF. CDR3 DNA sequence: TGTGCCAGCAGTTTGGGCTCAACAGGGAACACTAACTATGGCTACACCTTC.

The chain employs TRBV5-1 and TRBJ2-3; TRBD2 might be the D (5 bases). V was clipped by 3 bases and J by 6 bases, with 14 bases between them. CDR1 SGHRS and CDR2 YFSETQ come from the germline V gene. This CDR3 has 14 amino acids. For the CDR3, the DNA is TGCGCCAGCAGCTCTCGACCCCGAGGGGATACGCAGTATTTT. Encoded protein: CASSSRPRGDTQYF.

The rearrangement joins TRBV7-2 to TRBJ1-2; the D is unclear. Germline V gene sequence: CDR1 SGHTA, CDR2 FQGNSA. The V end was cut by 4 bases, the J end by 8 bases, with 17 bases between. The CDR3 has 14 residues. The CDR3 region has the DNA TGTGCCAGCAGCTCCCGATGGGCCCGGCGCGGCTACACCTTC. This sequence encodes CASSSRWARRGYTF.

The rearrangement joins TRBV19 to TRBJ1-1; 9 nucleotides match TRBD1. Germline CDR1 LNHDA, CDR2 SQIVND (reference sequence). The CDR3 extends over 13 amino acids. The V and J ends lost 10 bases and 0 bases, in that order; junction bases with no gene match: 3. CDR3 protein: CATGTGMNTEAFF. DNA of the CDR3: TGTGCCACCGGGACAGGGATGAACACTGAAGCTTTCTTT.

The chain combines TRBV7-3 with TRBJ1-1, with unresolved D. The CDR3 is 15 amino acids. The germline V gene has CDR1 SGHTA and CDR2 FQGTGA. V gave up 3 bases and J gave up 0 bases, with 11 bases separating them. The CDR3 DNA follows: TGTGCCAGCAGCTTTGACCGGGAACTGAACACTGAAGCTTTCTTT. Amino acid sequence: CASSFDRELNTEAFF.

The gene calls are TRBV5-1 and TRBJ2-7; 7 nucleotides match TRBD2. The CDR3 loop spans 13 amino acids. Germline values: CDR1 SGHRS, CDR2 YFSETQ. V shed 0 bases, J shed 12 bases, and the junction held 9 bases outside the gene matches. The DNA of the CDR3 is TGCGCCAGCAGCTTGGAATTCCGGGAGGTCTTGTACTTC. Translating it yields CASSLEFREVLYF.

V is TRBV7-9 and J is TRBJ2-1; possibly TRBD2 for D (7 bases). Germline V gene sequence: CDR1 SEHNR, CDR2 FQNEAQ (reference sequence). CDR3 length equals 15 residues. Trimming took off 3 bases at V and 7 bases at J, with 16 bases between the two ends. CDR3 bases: TGTGCCAGCAGCTTGTCCCGAAGGGGGGGAAATGAGCAGTTCTTC. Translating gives CASSLSRRGGNEQFF.

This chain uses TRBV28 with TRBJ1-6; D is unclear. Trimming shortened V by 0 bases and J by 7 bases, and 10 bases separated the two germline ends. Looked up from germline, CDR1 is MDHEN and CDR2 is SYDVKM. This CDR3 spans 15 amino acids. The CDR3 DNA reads TGTGCCAGCAGTTTATGGCAGGAAGAGAATTCACCCCTCCACTTT. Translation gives CASSLWQEENSPLHF.

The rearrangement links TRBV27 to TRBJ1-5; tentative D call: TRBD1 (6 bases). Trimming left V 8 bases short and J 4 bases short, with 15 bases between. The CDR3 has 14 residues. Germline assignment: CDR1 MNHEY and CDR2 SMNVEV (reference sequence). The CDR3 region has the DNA TGTGCCAGCGCATCAGGGGTCGGGAATCAGCCCCAGCATTTT. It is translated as CASASGVGNQPQHF.

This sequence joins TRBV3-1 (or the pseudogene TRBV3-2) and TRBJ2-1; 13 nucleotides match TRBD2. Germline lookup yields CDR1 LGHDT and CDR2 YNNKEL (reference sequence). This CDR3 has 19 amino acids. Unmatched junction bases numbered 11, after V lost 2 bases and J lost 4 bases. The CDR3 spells CASSQNKLAGGSRYNEQFF. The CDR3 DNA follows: TGTGCCAGCAGCCAAAATAAACTAGCGGGGGGGAGTAGGTACAATGAGCAGTTCTTC.

In DNA form, the CDR3 reads TGTGCCAGCAGTCCTCCCGTTTATCGGACAGGAAAGCATTTGGAGTATTTT. It yields the protein CASSPPVYRTGKHLEYF. The chain combines TRBV27 with TRBJ2-3, with 7 bases fitting TRBD1. Trimming took 5 bases from V and 13 from J; bases not matched to a gene: 24. The CDR3 is 17 residues long. Germline values: CDR1 MNHEY, CDR2 SMNVEV (reference sequence).

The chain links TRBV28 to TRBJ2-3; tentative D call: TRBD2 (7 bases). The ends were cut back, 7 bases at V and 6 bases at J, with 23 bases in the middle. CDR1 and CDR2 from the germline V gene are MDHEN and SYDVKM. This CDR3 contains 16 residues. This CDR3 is CASKWGTGGGWDTQYF. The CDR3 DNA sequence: TGTGCCAGCAAGTGGGGCACTGGCGGGGGCTGGGATACGCAGTATTTT.

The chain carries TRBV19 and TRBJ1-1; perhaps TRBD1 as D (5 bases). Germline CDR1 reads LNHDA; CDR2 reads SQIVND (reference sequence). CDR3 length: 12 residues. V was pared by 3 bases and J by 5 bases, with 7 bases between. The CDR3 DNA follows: TGTGCCAGTAGTATTAGGGGTACTGAAGCTTTCTTT. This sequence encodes CASSIRGTEAFF.

CDR3 nucleotide sequence: TGTGCCAGCAGTGAAGGTCAATCCTATGGCTACACCTTC. It yields the protein CASSEGQSYGYTF. The chain has TRBV6-1 and TRBJ1-2; unclear D gene. The length of the CDR3 is 13 residues. V shed 1 base and J shed 4 bases, with 7 bases lying between them. CDR1 and CDR2 (germline): MNHNS, SASEGT.

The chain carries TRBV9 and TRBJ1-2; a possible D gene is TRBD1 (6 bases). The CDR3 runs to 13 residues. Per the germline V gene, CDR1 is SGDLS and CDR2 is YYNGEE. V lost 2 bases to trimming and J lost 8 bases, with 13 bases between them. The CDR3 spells CASSVQGLGGYTF. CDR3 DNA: TGTGCCAGCAGCGTGCAGGGGTTAGGAGGCTACACCTTC.

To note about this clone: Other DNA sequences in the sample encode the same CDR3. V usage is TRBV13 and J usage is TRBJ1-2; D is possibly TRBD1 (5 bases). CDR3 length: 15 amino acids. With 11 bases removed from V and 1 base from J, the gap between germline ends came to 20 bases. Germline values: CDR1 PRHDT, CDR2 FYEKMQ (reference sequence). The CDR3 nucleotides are TGTGCCTCCGCAAAAAGGGGCGCAGGTAACTATGGCTACACCTTC. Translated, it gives CASAKRGAGNYGYTF.

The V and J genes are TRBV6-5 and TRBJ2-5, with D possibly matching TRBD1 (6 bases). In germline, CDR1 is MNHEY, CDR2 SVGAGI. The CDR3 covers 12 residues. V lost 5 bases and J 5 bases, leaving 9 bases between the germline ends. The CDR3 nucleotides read TGTGCCAGCAGTAAACAGGGTGAGACCCAGTACTTC. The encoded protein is CASSKQGETQYF.

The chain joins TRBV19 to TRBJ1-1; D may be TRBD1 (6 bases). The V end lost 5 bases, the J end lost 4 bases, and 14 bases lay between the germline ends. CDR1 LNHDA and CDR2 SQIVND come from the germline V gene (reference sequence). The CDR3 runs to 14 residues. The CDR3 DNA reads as TGTGCCAGTAGTTCGCGACCCAGGGGCACTGAAGCTTTCTTT. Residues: CASSSRPRGTEAFF.

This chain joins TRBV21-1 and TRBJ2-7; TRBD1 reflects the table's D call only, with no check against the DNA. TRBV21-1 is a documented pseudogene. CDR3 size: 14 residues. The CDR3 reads CASSKPTGGCEQYF. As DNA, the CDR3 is TGTGCCAGCAGCAAACCGACAGGGGGCTGCGAGCAGTACTTC.

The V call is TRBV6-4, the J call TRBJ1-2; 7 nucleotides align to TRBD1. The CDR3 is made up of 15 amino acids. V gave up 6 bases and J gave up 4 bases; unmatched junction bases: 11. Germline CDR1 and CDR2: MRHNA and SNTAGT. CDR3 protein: CASRPSHRGLYGYTF. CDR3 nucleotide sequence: TGTGCCAGCAGGCCAAGTCACAGGGGACTCTATGGCTACACCTTC.

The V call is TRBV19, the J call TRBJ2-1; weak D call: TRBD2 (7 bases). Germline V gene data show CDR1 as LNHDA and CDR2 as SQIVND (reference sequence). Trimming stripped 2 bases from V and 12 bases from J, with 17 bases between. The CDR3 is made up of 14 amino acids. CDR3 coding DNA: TGTGCCAGTAGTATATGGAACAGGGAGGGGGGGCAGTTCTTC. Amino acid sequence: CASSIWNREGGQFF.

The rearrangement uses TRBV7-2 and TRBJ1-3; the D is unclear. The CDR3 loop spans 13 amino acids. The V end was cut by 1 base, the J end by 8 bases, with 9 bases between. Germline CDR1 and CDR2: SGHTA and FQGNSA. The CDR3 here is CASSLEPGDTIYF. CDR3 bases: TGTGCCAGCAGCTTAGAGCCCGGTGACACCATATATTTT.

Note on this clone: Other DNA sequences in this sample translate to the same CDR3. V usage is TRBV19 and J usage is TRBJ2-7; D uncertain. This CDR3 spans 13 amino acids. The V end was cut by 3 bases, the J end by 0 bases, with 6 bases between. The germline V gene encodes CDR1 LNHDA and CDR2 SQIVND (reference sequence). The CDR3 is CASSIASSYEQYF. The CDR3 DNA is TGTGCCAGTAGTATCGCCAGCTCCTACGAGCAGTACTTC.

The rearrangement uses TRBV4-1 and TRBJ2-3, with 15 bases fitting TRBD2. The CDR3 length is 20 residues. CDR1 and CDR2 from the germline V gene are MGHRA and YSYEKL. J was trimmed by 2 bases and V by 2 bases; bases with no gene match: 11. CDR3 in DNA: TGCGCCAGCAGCCAATCTGGACTAGCGGGGGGGCCGCTGACCACAGATACGCAGTATTTT. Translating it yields CASSQSGLAGGPLTTDTQYF.

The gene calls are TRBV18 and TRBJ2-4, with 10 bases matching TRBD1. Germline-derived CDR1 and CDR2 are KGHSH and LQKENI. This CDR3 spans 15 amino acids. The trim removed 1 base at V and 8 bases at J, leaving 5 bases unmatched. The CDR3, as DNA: TGTGCCAGCTCACCACGGGGGACAGGGGAGGACATTCAGTACTTC. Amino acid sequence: CASSPRGTGEDIQYF.

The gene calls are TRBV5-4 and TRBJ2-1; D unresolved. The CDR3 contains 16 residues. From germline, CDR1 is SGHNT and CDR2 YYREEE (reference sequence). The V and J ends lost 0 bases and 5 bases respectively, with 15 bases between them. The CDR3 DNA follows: TGTGCCAGCAGCTTGGGATCTCCTACCGCTAACAATGAGCAGTTCTTC. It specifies CASSLGSPTANNEQFF.

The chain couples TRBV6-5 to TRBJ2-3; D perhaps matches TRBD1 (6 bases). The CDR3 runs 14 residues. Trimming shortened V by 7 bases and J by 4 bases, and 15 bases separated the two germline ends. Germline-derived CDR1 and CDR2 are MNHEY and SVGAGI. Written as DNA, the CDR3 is TGTGCCAGCAAGTGGACAGTCGGGGCAGATACGCAGTATTTT. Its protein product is CASKWTVGADTQYF.

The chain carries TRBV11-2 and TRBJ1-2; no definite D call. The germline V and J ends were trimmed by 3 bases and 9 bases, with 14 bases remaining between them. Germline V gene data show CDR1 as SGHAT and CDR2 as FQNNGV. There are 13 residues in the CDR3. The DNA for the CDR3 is TGTGCCAGCAGCTTTGATCAACAGTTAAGCTACACCTTC. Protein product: CASSFDQQLSYTF.